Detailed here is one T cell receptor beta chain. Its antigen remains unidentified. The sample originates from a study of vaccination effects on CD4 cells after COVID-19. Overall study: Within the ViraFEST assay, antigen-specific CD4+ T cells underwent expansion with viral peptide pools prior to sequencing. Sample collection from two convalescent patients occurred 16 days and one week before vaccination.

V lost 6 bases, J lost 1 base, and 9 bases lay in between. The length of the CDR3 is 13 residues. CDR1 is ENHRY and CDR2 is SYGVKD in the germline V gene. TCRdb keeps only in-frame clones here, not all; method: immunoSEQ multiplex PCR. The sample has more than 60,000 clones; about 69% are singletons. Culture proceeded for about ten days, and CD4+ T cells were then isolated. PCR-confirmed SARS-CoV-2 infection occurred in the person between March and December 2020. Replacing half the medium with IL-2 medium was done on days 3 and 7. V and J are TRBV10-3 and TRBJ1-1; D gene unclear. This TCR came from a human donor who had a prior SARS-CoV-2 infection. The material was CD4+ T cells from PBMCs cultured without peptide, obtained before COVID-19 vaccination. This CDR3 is CAISPFPNTEAFF. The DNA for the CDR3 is TGTGCCATCAGCCCCTTCCCGAACACTGAAGCTTTCTTT.